This entry is about one T cell receptor beta chain. This record comes from a study of human versus mouse CDR3 diversity and MHC coevolution. V was pared by 6 bases and J by 10 bases, with 7 bases of the junction left unmatched. This CDR3 has 15 amino acids. Per germline, CDR1 MNHEY and CDR2 SVGAGI. Using immunoSEQ multiplex PCR, the repertoire was profiled, and TCRdb retains in-frame clones only, with some absent. The sample has more than 60,000 clones, around 93% seen once. This chain joins TRBV6-5 and TRBJ1-6, with 12 bases fitting TRBD1. The source material was naive CD4+ T cells from blood. The subset was: CD45RO-negative CD62L-positive naive CD4 T cells. The TCR originated in a person aged 30 to 69 in good health. The CDR3 region is CASSVGTGGNSPLHF. The CDR3 bases are TGTGCCAGCAGCGTAGGGACAGGGGGCAACTCACCCCTCCACTTT.